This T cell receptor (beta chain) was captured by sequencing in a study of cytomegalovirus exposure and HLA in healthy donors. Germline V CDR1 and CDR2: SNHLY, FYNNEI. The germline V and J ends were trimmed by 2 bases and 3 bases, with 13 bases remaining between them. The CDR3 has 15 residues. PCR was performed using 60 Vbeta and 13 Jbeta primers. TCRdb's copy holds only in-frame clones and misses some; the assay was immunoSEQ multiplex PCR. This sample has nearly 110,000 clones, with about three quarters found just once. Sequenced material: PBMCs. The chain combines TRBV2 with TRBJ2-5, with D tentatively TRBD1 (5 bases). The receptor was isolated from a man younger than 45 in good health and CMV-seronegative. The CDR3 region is CASSELRARKETQYF. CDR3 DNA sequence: TGTGCCAGCAGTGAACTCAGGGCCAGGAAAGAGACCCAGTACTTC.